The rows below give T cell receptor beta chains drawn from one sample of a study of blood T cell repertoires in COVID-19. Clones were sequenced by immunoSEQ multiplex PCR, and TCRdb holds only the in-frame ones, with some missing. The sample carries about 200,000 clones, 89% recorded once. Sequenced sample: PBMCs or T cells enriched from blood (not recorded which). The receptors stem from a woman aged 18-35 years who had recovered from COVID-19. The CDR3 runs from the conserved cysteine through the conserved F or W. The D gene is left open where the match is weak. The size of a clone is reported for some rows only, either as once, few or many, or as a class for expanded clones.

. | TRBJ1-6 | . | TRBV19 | CASSIVLSSYNSPLHF | TGTGCCAGTAGTATTGTCCTTAGCTCCTATAATTCACCCCTCCACTTT
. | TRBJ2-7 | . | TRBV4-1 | CASSQSLGLSYEQYF | TGCGCCAGCAGCCAATCGTTGGGGCTCTCCTACGAGCAGTACTTC
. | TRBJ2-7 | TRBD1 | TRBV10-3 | CAIQISGQGASEQYF | TGTGCCATCCAAATATCGGGACAGGGGGCTAGTGAGCAGTACTTC
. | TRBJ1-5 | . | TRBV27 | CASSPEGGAVKGSQPQHF | TGTGCCAGCAGCCCGGAGGGGGGGGCAGTAAAAGGCAGTCAGCCCCAGCATTTT
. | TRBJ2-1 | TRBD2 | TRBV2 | CASSEMGLAVYEQFF | TGTGCCAGCAGTGAAATGGGACTAGCGGTCTATGAGCAGTTCTTC
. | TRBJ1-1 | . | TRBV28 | CASWAGSMNTEAFF | TGTGCCAGCTGGGCAGGGTCCATGAACACTGAAGCTTTCTTT
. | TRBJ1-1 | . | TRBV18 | CASSISHSTNTEAFF | TGTGCCAGCTCAATCTCCCACAGTACGAACACTGAAGCTTTCTTT
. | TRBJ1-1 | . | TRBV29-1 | CSVVRSNTEAFF | TGCAGCGTTGTTCGTAGCAACACTGAAGCTTTCTTT
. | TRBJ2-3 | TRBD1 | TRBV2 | CASSPIPGQGRSTDTQYF | TGTGCCAGCAGTCCAATACCAGGACAGGGCCGAAGCACAGATACGCAGTATTTT
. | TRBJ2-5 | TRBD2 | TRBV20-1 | CSASVLAGGGQETQYF | TGCAGTGCTAGTGTTCTAGCGGGGGGGGGACAAGAGACCCAGTACTTC
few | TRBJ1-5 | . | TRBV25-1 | CASSEKDINSNQPQHF | TGTGCCAGCAGTGAAAAGGACATCAATAGCAATCAGCCCCAGCATTTT
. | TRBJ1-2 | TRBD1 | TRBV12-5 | CASGLGQGAGGYTF | TGTGCTAGTGGTTTGGGACAGGGGGCCGGTGGCTACACCTTC
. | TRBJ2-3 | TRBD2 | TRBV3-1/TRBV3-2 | CASSQKAGGNTQYF | TGTGCCAGCAGCCAAAAAGCGGGGGGTAATACGCAGTATTTT
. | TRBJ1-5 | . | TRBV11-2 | CASGLREDQPQHF | TGTGCCAGCGGACTCAGGGAGGATCAGCCCCAGCATTTT
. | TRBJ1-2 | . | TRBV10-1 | CASSPTGPYGYTF | TGCGCCAGCAGTCCAACAGGTCCCTATGGCTACACCTTC
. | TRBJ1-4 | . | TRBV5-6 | CASSRGQGGEKLFF | TGTGCCAGCAGCCGGGGGCAGGGAGGGGAAAAACTGTTTTTT